Sequencing of this T cell receptor beta chain was carried out in a study of T cell repertoires in cytomegalovirus infection. About the study: CMV epitopes in the study were HLA-C-restricted (recently identified) and HLA-B-restricted (well studied). Public TCR beta signatures were indicative of both CMV infection and a matching HLA type.

Findings and limits, study-wide: It was HLA-C-restricted CMV-specific TCR beta clonotypes that dominated the response ex vivo. Cumulated frequencies of public TCR beta families served to identify carriers of CMV plus the relevant HLA.

This CDR3 region has 16 residues. Germline V gene data show CDR1 as MGHRA and CDR2 as YSYEKL. Trimming cost V 1 base and J 5 bases, with 14 bases left between them. TCRdb itself ran the reads through MiXCR, one entry per CDR3 protein. The table includes roughly 280,000 distinct CDR3 sequences, around 20% detected once. In the case of this clonotype: Its matching antigen is unknown.

The specimen comprised cultured PBMCs, sampled from culture after CMV antigen stimulation. The sequence was collected from a human donor in good health (CMV status not recorded). Some clones in this sample may be carry-over from other donors' samples. V and J are TRBV4-1 and TRBJ1-4; TRBD1 might be the D (6 bases). This CDR3 is CASSQGSTGPNEKLFF. DNA of the CDR3: TGCGCCAGCAGCCAAGGGTCGACAGGCCCAAATGAAAAACTGTTTTTT.